Below are 24 T cell receptor beta chains sequenced from a single sample in a study of blood T cell repertoires in COVID-19. Assay: immunoSEQ multiplex PCR; the TCRdb copy retains only in-frame clones and omits some. Of tens of thousands of clones listed, around 80% were seen once; the top ten hold about 6%. The sequenced sample consisted of peripheral blood. These receptors came from a human donor in a cohort sampled during active or convalescent COVID-19.

The chain uses TRBV4-3 and TRBJ1-1, with D perhaps matching TRBD1 (6 bases). V lost 2 bases and J lost 1, with 11 bases in between. This CDR3 comprises 15 residues. Germline V lookup: CDR1 LGHNA, CDR2 YSLEER. The CDR3 sequence is CASSQQQGWNTEAFF. CDR3 nucleotides: TGCGCCAGCAGCCAACAGCAGGGGTGGAACACTGAAGCTTTCTTT.

The rearrangement joins TRBV5-6 to TRBJ1-1, with TRBD1 as a possible D gene (5 bases). The V gene's germline CDR1 is SGHDT and CDR2 YYEEEE. The CDR3 runs 14 residues. V gave up 0 bases and J gave up 5 bases, with 11 bases separating them. The CDR3 sequence: CASSLALRGTEAFF. The CDR3, as DNA: TGTGCCAGCAGCTTGGCTCTCCGGGGGACTGAAGCTTTCTTT.

The chain carries TRBV4-3 and TRBJ1-2; D call uncertain. The germline CDR1 and CDR2 sequences are LGHNA and YSLEER. V was cut by 0 bases and J by 1 base, with 9 bases left in between. The CDR3 consists of 15 residues. The CDR3 here is CASSQDASGNYGYTF. The CDR3 bases are TGCGCCAGCAGCCAAGATGCGTCGGGTAACTATGGCTACACCTTC.

This sequence joins TRBV7-9 and TRBJ2-7; a possible D gene is TRBD2 (6 bases). The CDR3 is 17 amino acids. Germline assignment: CDR1 SEHNR and CDR2 FQNEAQ (reference sequence). Deletions cut 5 bases from V and 4 bases from J, with 24 bases between. CDR3 in amino acids: CASSPLLGGPRVYEQYF. CDR3 DNA: TGTGCCAGCAGCCCACTTCTCGGGGGACCGAGGGTTTACGAGCAGTACTTC.

V usage is TRBV4-1 and J usage is TRBJ1-5; 8 positions match TRBD1. Trimming at V came to 4 bases and at J to 5 bases, leaving 7 bases not matched to a gene. Germline CDR1 and CDR2: MGHRA and YSYEKL. The CDR3 is 15 amino acids. DNA for the CDR3: TGCGCCAGCAGCCCAGCCGGACAGGGTCATCAGCCCCAGCATTTT. It encodes CASSPAGQGHQPQHF.

In its sample, this clone was seen a few times. The DNA of the CDR3 is TGTGCCAGCAGTTTCGGACAGTTGAACACTGAAGCTTTCTTT. This gives the protein CASSFGQLNTEAFF. The gene calls are TRBV6-2 or TRBV6-3 and TRBJ1-1; tentative D call: TRBD1 (6 bases). Germline CDR1 is MNHEY and CDR2 is SVGEGT. CDR3 size: 14 residues. Trimming pared 4 bases from V and 0 bases from J, leaving 9 bases between.

The chain uses TRBV14 and TRBJ1-1; TRBD1 is a possible D gene (6 bases). This CDR3 comprises 12 residues. Germline V gene sequence: CDR1 SGHDN, CDR2 FVKESK. Trimming shortened V by 5 bases and J by 5 bases, and 9 bases separated the two germline ends. CDR3 in DNA: TGTGCCAGCAGCGTACAGGGAACTGAAGCTTTCTTT. This sequence encodes CASSVQGTEAFF. The variable domain in full, completed from reference TRBV14 and TRBJ1-1, reads EAGVTQFPSHSVIEKGQTVTLRCDPISGHDNLYWYRRVMGKEIKFLLHFVKESKQDESGMPNNRFLAERTGGTYSTLKVQPAELEDSGVYFCASSVQGTEAFFGQGTRLTVV.

The rearrangement links TRBV4-3 to TRBJ1-1, with 7 nucleotides matching TRBD1. The CDR3 totals 14 residues. Germline assignment: CDR1 LGHNA and CDR2 YSLEER. V dropped 4 bases and J dropped 1; count of bases not matched to a gene: 3. CDR3 protein: CASSRNRGNTEAFF. In DNA, the CDR3 is TGCGCCAGCAGCCGCAACAGGGGGAACACTGAAGCTTTCTTT.

This clone was seen only once. The chain links TRBV3-1 (or the pseudogene TRBV3-2) to TRBJ2-1, with TRBD1 matching 7 bases. The CDR3 totals 14 residues. The germline CDR1 and CDR2 sequences are LGHDT and YNNKEL (reference sequence). The V and J ends lost 4 bases and 8 bases, in that order; junction bases with no gene match: 8. Here the CDR3 DNA reads TGTGCCAGCAGCCGCCAGACAGGGAGCGATGAGCAGTTCTTC. It yields the protein CASSRQTGSDEQFF.

This clone appeared a few times. The CDR3 is CASSHPGGAGKGYTF. As DNA, the CDR3 is TGCGCCAGCAGCCACCCGGGAGGGGCCGGCAAGGGCTACACCTTC. The rearrangement joins TRBV4-1 to TRBJ1-2; the D gene is possibly TRBD1 (5 bases). Deletions cut 3 bases from V and 8 bases from J, with 19 bases between. The CDR3 covers 15 residues. Per the germline V gene, CDR1 is MGHRA and CDR2 is YSYEKL.

The rearrangement uses TRBV7-6 and TRBJ2-2; perhaps TRBD2 as D (6 bases). Trimming removed 0 bases at V and 1 base at J, with 15 bases between. Germline CDR1 and CDR2: SGHVS and FNYEAQ. The CDR3 covers 18 residues. The CDR3 DNA reads as TGTGCCAGCAGCTTAGCGCAAAGGAGCGGGTGGAACACCGGGGAGCTGTTTTTT. Its translation is CASSLAQRSGWNTGELFF.

The CDR3 protein is CSASAQGRNTEAFF. DNA of the CDR3: TGCAGTGCTAGTGCCCAGGGAAGGAACACTGAAGCTTTCTTT. The V and J genes are TRBV20-1 and TRBJ1-1; maybe TRBD1 (5 bases). The CDR3 is 14 amino acids. In germline, CDR1 is DFQATT, CDR2 SNEGSKA (reference sequence). With 3 bases removed from V and 1 base from J, the gap between germline ends came to 12 bases.

This rearrangement joins TRBV7-2 to TRBJ2-3; 7 bases match TRBD1. V dropped 5 bases and J dropped 6; count of bases not matched to a gene: 8. The CDR3 extends over 14 amino acids. CDR1 is SGHTA, CDR2 FQGNSA, per germline. The CDR3 DNA sequence: TGTGCCAGCAGCCCAGACAGGGACCGTGATACGCAGTATTTT. As protein: CASSPDRDRDTQYF.

The chain combines TRBV7-8 with TRBJ2-7; the match to TRBD1 covers 7 bases. CDR1 SGHVS and CDR2 FQNEAQ come from the germline V gene. V lost 3 bases and J lost 0; bases outside the gene matches: 2. The CDR3 runs to 14 residues. The CDR3 bases are TGTGCCAGCAGCTTGGGACAGTCCTCCTACGAGCAGTACTTC. This codes for CASSLGQSSYEQYF.

The genes are TRBV11-2 and TRBJ2-3, with 12 positions matching TRBD2. Germline CDR1 SGHAT, CDR2 FQNNGV. With 1 base clipped from V and 4 bases from J, the junction kept 6 bases outside the gene matches. The CDR3 sequence is 17 residues long. The chain's CDR3 is CASSLVLAGGPSDTQYF. CDR3 DNA: TGTGCCAGCAGCTTAGTTCTAGCGGGGGGGCCTTCAGATACGCAGTATTTT.

The chain carries TRBV20-1 and TRBJ1-2; D not resolved. The CDR3 has 13 amino acids. Trimming cost V 3 bases and J 4 bases, with 12 bases left between them. Germline-derived CDR1 and CDR2 are DFQATT and SNEGSKA (reference sequence). In nucleotides, the CDR3 is TGCAGTGCTAGTTCAATACAGCTCTATGGCTACACCTTC. Protein: CSASSIQLYGYTF.

Only one count was recorded for this clone. The J gene is TRBJ2-1, the V gene TRBV20-1; TRBD2 matches at 9 bases. Germline CDR1 DFQATT, CDR2 SNEGSKA (reference sequence). Trimming cost V 3 bases and J 7 bases; bases outside gene matches: 10. This CDR3 contains 15 residues. The DNA for the CDR3 is TGCAGTGCTAGTGTGAGCGGGGGGATGAGGAATGAGCAGTTCTTC. It specifies CSASVSGGMRNEQFF.

The rearrangement links TRBV5-4 to TRBJ2-2, with 8 bases aligning to TRBD1. Losses at the gene ends were 3 bases for V and 6 bases for J; bases not matched to a gene: 4. Germline loops: CDR1 SGHNT, CDR2 YYREEE (reference sequence). CDR3 length equals 14 residues. The DNA for the CDR3 is TGTGCCAGCAGCTGGACAGGGAATTCCGGGGAGCTGTTTTTT. Protein: CASSWTGNSGELFF.

J is TRBJ2-2 and V is TRBV4-2, with 11 bases fitting TRBD1. The CDR3 is 15 residues long. Germline-derived CDR1 and CDR2 are LGHNA and YNFKEQ. J was trimmed by 3 bases and V by 3 bases; bases with no gene match: 0. The DNA of the CDR3 is TGTGCCAGCAGCCAGGGACAGGGGGACACCGGGGAGCTGTTTTTT. Encoded protein: CASSQGQGDTGELFF.

The V gene is TRBV3-1 (or the pseudogene TRBV3-2), the J gene TRBJ2-3; 8 bases match TRBD2. V lost 0 bases, J lost 3 bases, and 5 bases stayed unmatched. Germline V gene sequence: CDR1 LGHDT, CDR2 YNNKEL (reference sequence). The CDR3 sequence is 16 residues long. As DNA, the CDR3 is TGTGCCAGCAGCCAAGATTTACGGGGGGGAACAGATACGCAGTATTTT. Encoded protein: CASSQDLRGGTDTQYF.

Only one count was recorded for this clone. The chain employs TRBV27 and TRBJ2-4; D might be TRBD2 (6 bases). Germline values: CDR1 MNHEY, CDR2 SMNVEV (reference sequence). CDR3 length equals 15 residues. The ends were cut back, 0 bases at V and 9 bases at J, with 15 bases in the middle. The CDR3 region has the DNA TGTGCCAGCAGTTTATCGCTCGGAGGGGTCGGCATTCAGTACTTC. Translating gives CASSLSLGGVGIQYF.

The chain joins TRBV5-8 to TRBJ1-2; D call uncertain. Germline V gene data show CDR1 as SGHTS and CDR2 as YDEGEE. V was shortened by 4 bases and J by 5 bases, with 15 bases between the two germline ends. There are 14 residues in the CDR3. The CDR3 protein is CASSPWEYGYGYTF. CDR3 bases: TGTGCCAGCAGCCCCTGGGAGTACGGTTATGGCTACACCTTC.

The chain carries TRBV7-3 and TRBJ2-1; tentatively, D is TRBD2 (5 bases). The CDR3 extends over 14 amino acids. V lost 2 bases to trimming and J lost 3 bases, with 8 bases between them. CDR1 and CDR2 (germline): SGHTA, FQGTGA. CDR3: CASSLPGLYNEQFF. Here the CDR3 DNA reads TGTGCCAGCAGCTTACCCGGACTCTACAATGAGCAGTTCTTC.

The chain has TRBV27 and TRBJ1-2; 11 bases are a match to TRBD1. The germline V gene has CDR1 MNHEY and CDR2 SMNVEV (reference sequence). Trimming cost V 6 bases and J 1 base; bases outside gene matches: 4. There are 15 residues in the CDR3. DNA of the CDR3: TGTGCCAGCAGGGGGACAGGGGGAGGTAACTATGGCTACACCTTC. Its protein product is CASRGTGGGNYGYTF.